This TCR beta chain was recorded in a study of graft-versus-host responses after intestinal transplantation. About the study: The study gave all recipients anti-thymocyte globulin induction, then tacrolimus and steroids for approximately three years.

This clone was counted a few times. Its antigen is undetermined. This CDR3 spans 16 amino acids. Germline CDR1 is SGHVS and CDR2 is FNYEAQ. V dropped 1 base and J dropped 1; count of bases not matched to a gene: 3. Findings and caveats of the study: Across patients carrying graft-donor T cell macrochimerism, allografts held high graft-versus-host to host-versus-graft clonal ratios. Recipient marrow harbored GvH clones, some of which surfaced first in ileum or blood.

Profiled with immunoSEQ multiplex PCR; TCRdb holds only in-frame clones, not every one. The table shows about 120,000 clones, with approximately 94% occurring only once. This sequence was found in a human donor who was the organ donor for an intestinal transplant. The sample consisted of unstimulated CD4+ T cells sorted from spleen or lymph node cells, taken before transplant. V is TRBV7-6 and J is TRBJ2-2, with 7 bases matching TRBD2. CDR3 loop: CASSLGASGNTGELFF. For the CDR3, the DNA is TGTGCCAGCAGCTTAGGGGCTAGCGGGAACACCGGGGAGCTGTTTTTT.